This T cell receptor beta chain was captured by sequencing in a study of shared clonotypes between healthy human individuals. The authors ran the assay at deep level. Profiled with immunoSEQ multiplex PCR; TCRdb holds only in-frame clones, not every one. The data show over a million clones, with 75% to 85% seen just once and roughly 0.62% held by the top ten. The CDR3 loop spans 17 amino acids. This receptor was obtained from a man aged 18-30 years in good health. Some clones in this sample may be carry-over from other donors' samples. Sequenced input: memory CD4+ T cells from PBMCs. Subset specified: CD45RA-negative fraction. This chain uses TRBV21-1 with TRBJ1-4; whether TRBD1, the table's D call, matches the DNA was not checked. TRBV21-1 is marked as a pseudogene. CDR3 in amino acids: CASSNGQGLSTNEKLFF. The CDR3 DNA follows: TGTGCCAGCAGCAATGGACAGGGGTTATCAACTAATGAAAAACTGTTTTTT.